The 22 T cell receptor beta chains below come from one sample, sequenced in a study of blood T cell repertoires in COVID-19. Sequencing used immunoSEQ multiplex PCR; TCRdb keeps in-frame clones, though not all of them. The table records 250,000 or so clones, around 85% of them present only once. What was sequenced was PBMCs or T cells enriched from blood (not recorded which). These receptors originate from a woman aged 45-60 years who had recovered from COVID-19.

In nucleotides, the CDR3 is TGTGCCAGCAGCCAGAGGACTGAAGCTTTCTTT. Its translation is CASSQRTEAFF. This sequence joins TRBV14 and TRBJ1-1; D is uncertain. CDR3 length equals 11 residues. Germline CDR1 SGHDN, CDR2 FVKESK. The V end lost 3 bases, the J end lost 5 bases, and 4 bases lay between the germline ends.

A single count supports this clone. The chain joins TRBV4-1 to TRBJ2-7, with D maybe TRBD1 (6 bases). The CDR3 covers 16 residues. Germline values: CDR1 MGHRA, CDR2 YSYEKL. Trimming removed 3 bases at V and 2 bases at J, with 17 bases between. The CDR3 loop is CASSQGVTGPTYEQYF. CDR3 DNA: TGCGCCAGCAGCCAGGGAGTGACAGGTCCAACCTACGAGCAGTACTTC.

V is TRBV15 and J is TRBJ1-6; 9 nucleotides align to TRBD1. V dropped 0 bases and J dropped 9; count of bases not matched to a gene: 3. CDR1 LNHNV and CDR2 YYDKDF come from the germline V gene (reference sequence). The CDR3 consists of 15 residues. CDR3 coding DNA: TGTGCCACCAGCAGAGATCGGGACAGGGCTTCACCCCTCCACTTT. It is translated as CATSRDRDRASPLHF.

The gene calls are TRBV29-1 and TRBJ2-5, with D unresolved. The CDR3 extends over 13 amino acids. Germline CDR1 and CDR2: SQVTM and ANQGSEA. V lost 0 bases and J lost 2, with 7 bases in between. The CDR3 sequence is CSVEDSLQETQYF. The CDR3 DNA reads TGCAGCGTTGAAGATTCACTTCAAGAGACCCAGTACTTC.

The sample holds a few counts of this clone. V usage is TRBV5-1 and J usage is TRBJ2-1, with 9 bases fitting TRBD2. CDR3 length: 15 residues. Per germline, CDR1 SGHRS and CDR2 YFSETQ. V shed 2 bases, J shed 9 bases, and the junction held 9 bases outside the gene matches. The CDR3 reads CASSLSSSGMREQFF. CDR3 nucleotide sequence: TGCGCCAGCAGCTTAAGCTCTAGCGGGATGCGTGAGCAGTTCTTC. The full variable domain, in which reference TRBV5-1 and TRBJ2-1 provide the parts outside the CDR3, is KAGVTQTPRYLIKTRGQQVTLSCSPISGHRSVSWYQQTPGQGLQFLFEYFSETQRNKGNFPGRFSGRQFSNSRSEMNVSTLELGDSALYLCASSLSSSGMREQFFGPGTRLTVL.

V usage is TRBV9 and J usage is TRBJ1-2, with unresolved D. CDR1 is SGDLS and CDR2 is YYNGEE in the germline V gene. V lost 4 bases and J 7 bases, leaving 20 bases between the germline ends. CDR3 length: 15 amino acids. The CDR3 is CASSTPWPDFLGYTF. The CDR3 DNA sequence: TGTGCCAGCAGCACCCCTTGGCCAGATTTCCTTGGCTACACCTTC. Supplemented by reference TRBV9 and TRBJ1-2, the full variable domain reads DSGVTQTPKHLITATGQRVTLRCSPRSGDLSVYWYQQSLDQGLQFLIQYYNGEERAKGNILERFSAQQFPDLHSELNLSSLELGDSALYFCASSTPWPDFLGYTFGSGTRLTVV.

The chain joins TRBV10-2 to TRBJ2-1; TRBD2 matches 7 bases. V was pared by 6 bases and J by 7 bases, with 6 bases of the junction left unmatched. The germline V gene has CDR1 WSHSY and CDR2 SAAADI. This CDR3 comprises 13 residues. CDR3 protein: CASSWDYRNEQFF. CDR3 coding DNA: TGCGCCAGCAGCTGGGACTACAGGAATGAGCAGTTCTTC.

This sequence joins TRBV28 and TRBJ1-5; D may be TRBD1 (6 bases). The V and J ends lost 8 bases and 6 bases respectively, with 17 bases between them. The CDR3 is made up of 14 amino acids. Germline V gene data show CDR1 as MDHEN and CDR2 as SYDVKM. The CDR3 DNA reads as TGTGCCAGCCTCGAACGGGGGGGCGGTCAGCCCCAGCATTTT. It is translated as CASLERGGGQPQHF.

The rearrangement uses TRBV28 and TRBJ2-6, with no clear D. Looked up from germline, CDR1 is MDHEN and CDR2 is SYDVKM. Trimming cost V 7 bases and J 3 bases, with 7 bases left between them. The CDR3 runs 13 residues. CDR3 region: CASISFGANVLTF. The CDR3 nucleotides read TGTGCCAGCATAAGCTTTGGGGCCAACGTCCTGACTTTC.

The rearrangement uses TRBV2 and TRBJ2-1; a possible D gene is TRBD2 (5 bases). CDR3 length: 16 amino acids. Between the trimmed V and J ends, which lost 2 bases and 3 bases, there was a span of 14 bases. Germline CDR1 SNHLY, CDR2 FYNNEI. CDR3 residues: CASSETSRYSYNEQFF. As DNA, the CDR3 is TGTGCCAGCAGTGAAACTAGTCGGTATAGCTACAATGAGCAGTTCTTC.

The rearrangement joins TRBV3-1 (or the pseudogene TRBV3-2) to TRBJ1-2; 7 bases match TRBD1. This CDR3 region has 14 residues. The V gene end was trimmed by 0 bases and the J gene end by 8 bases; junction bases not matched to a gene: 6. Per the germline V gene, CDR1 is LGHDT and CDR2 is YNNKEL (reference sequence). CDR3 amino acids: CASSQETGTGGYTF. CDR3 sequence (DNA): TGTGCCAGCAGCCAAGAGACAGGGACTGGAGGCTACACCTTC.

The rearrangement links TRBV18 to TRBJ2-7, with TRBD2 identical over 9 bases. The CDR3 is made up of 15 amino acids. Germline CDR1 is KGHSH and CDR2 is LQKENI. Trimming took 2 bases from V and 7 from J; bases not matched to a gene: 9. The CDR3 here is CASSPFAGGVGEQYF. DNA of the CDR3: TGTGCCAGCTCACCATTTGCGGGAGGGGTCGGGGAGCAGTACTTC.

This chain connects TRBV6-1 to TRBJ2-7; unclear D gene. The CDR3 runs to 16 residues. Germline assignment: CDR1 MNHNS and CDR2 SASEGT. With 0 bases removed from V and 0 bases from J, the gap between germline ends came to 12 bases. The CDR3 DNA is TGTGCCAGCAGTGAAGCCGTGGCAGCGAGCTCCTACGAGCAGTACTTC. Protein product: CASSEAVAASSYEQYF.

The CDR3 region has the DNA TGTGCCAGCAGCTTGGAGACGGGACTCGGAGCCGGGGAGCTGTTTTTT. As protein: CASSLETGLGAGELFF. The rearrangement uses TRBV5-4 and TRBJ2-2, with D tentatively TRBD2 (6 bases). The CDR3 length is 16 residues. Germline V lookup: CDR1 SGHNT, CDR2 YYREEE (reference sequence). Deletions cut 0 bases from V and 6 bases from J, with 15 bases between.

The chain has TRBV28 and TRBJ1-2; D is perhaps TRBD1 (5 bases). V was cut by 2 bases and J by 8 bases, with 15 bases left in between. Germline CDR1 and CDR2: MDHEN and SYDVKM. The CDR3 has 14 amino acids. The CDR3 sequence: CASSLRTTEVGYTF. Written as DNA, the CDR3 is TGTGCCAGCAGTTTAAGAACGACAGAAGTCGGCTACACCTTC.

A note on this clone: The germline gene is not matched at one end of the junction; a read error may be the cause. This chain joins TRBV5-1 and TRBJ1-1; a possible D gene is TRBD1 (5 bases). Per germline, CDR1 SGHRS and CDR2 YFSETQ. The CDR3 runs 11 residues. The DNA of the CDR3 is TGCGCCAGCAGCTGGCGGACACCCATGGGATTT. It translates to CASSWRTPMGF.

CDR3 residues: CASSQGGGNQPQHF. The CDR3 DNA reads TGTGCCAGCAGCCAGGGGGGGGGCAATCAGCCCCAGCATTTT. The J gene is TRBJ1-5, the V gene TRBV3-1 (or the pseudogene TRBV3-2), with TRBD1 as a possible D gene (5 bases). V lost 3 bases, J lost 2 bases, and 8 bases lay in between. The V gene's germline CDR1 is LGHDT and CDR2 YNNKEL (reference sequence). The CDR3 consists of 14 residues.

This clone was observed once. This sequence may be a read error, since a much larger clone differs from it by one base. The chain carries TRBV4-1 and TRBJ2-7; 7 positions match TRBD2. This CDR3 has 15 amino acids. Germline loops: CDR1 MGHRA, CDR2 YSYEKL. V gave up 7 bases and J gave up 3 bases; unmatched junction bases: 12. The DNA for the CDR3 is TGCGCCAGCAACCCGGGCATGGGAGGGGACTACGAGCAGTACTTC. Its protein product is CASNPGMGGDYEQYF.

The chain carries TRBV5-1 and TRBJ2-3; 10 bases match TRBD2. CDR1 is SGHRS, CDR2 YFSETQ, per germline. Trimming removed 3 bases from V and 2 bases from J; junction bases left unmatched: 12. CDR3 length: 18 amino acids. CDR3 sequence: CASSSTAGLAGDTDTQYF. The CDR3 DNA follows: TGCGCCAGCAGCTCCACCGCGGGGCTAGCGGGAGACACAGATACGCAGTATTTT.

This clone was detected a few times. V is TRBV5-1 and J is TRBJ2-1; 7 bases map to TRBD1. The CDR3 contains 14 residues. Trimming at V came to 0 bases and at J to 7 bases, leaving 4 bases not matched to a gene. Germline-derived CDR1 and CDR2 are SGHRS and YFSETQ. This chain's CDR3 is CASSLGQGGNEQFF. The CDR3 DNA reads as TGCGCCAGCAGCTTGGGACAGGGTGGGAATGAGCAGTTCTTC.

The V gene is TRBV6-6, the J gene TRBJ1-1; 10 bases agree with TRBD1. The CDR3 is made up of 15 amino acids. V lost 5 bases, J lost 0 bases, and 3 bases stayed unmatched. Germline-derived CDR1 and CDR2 are MNHNY and SVGAGI (reference sequence). CDR3 DNA sequence: TGTGCCAGCAGTCGGACAGGGGGAATGAACACTGAAGCTTTCTTT. This sequence encodes CASSRTGGMNTEAFF.

This clone was seen once. J is TRBJ2-7 and V is TRBV27; TRBD1 aligns across 7 bases. CDR1 is MNHEY and CDR2 is SMNVEV in the germline V gene (reference sequence). The CDR3 has 14 residues. The V segment lost 2 bases and the J segment 6 bases; nucleotides outside the gene matches: 7. The CDR3 coding sequence is TGTGCCAGCAGTTTAAGTCAGGGGGTGGGCGAGCAGTACTTC. Translation gives CASSLSQGVGEQYF.